This TCR beta chain emerged from a study of regulatory T cells in long-lasting Graves disease. Researchers made TCR beta libraries by using iRepertoire HTBI primers and running Arm-PCR on CDR3 regions. One entry per CDR3 protein results from TCRdb running MiXCR on the multiplex PCR reads. Of 400,000 to 500,000 distinct CDR3 sequences listed, less than 20% were seen once; the top ten hold 20% to 25%. Time point reported: newly diagnosed GD, antithyroid drugs for less than 3 months. The authors made the TCR library using RNA they extracted from PBMCs. The CDR3 consists of 14 residues. Trimming removed 0 bases from V and 0 bases from J, with 4 bases in between. Germline loops: CDR1 SGDLS, CDR2 YYNGEE. This same sample was also part of a study on T cells in Graves' hyperthyroidism and ophthalmopathy.

This rearrangement joins TRBV9 to TRBJ1-3; D is ambiguous. This clonotype was obtained from a woman younger than 35 with Graves disease. The source was peripheral blood mononuclear cells (PBMCs), collected at new diagnosis, from a patient treated with antithyroid drugs. The CDR3 protein is CASSVGVSGNTIYF. For the CDR3, the DNA is TGTGCCAGCAGCGTAGGGGTCTCTGGAAACACCATATATTTT.